This T cell receptor beta chain was identified in a study of blood T cell repertoires in COVID-19. Turning to the study itself: Samples representing acute and convalescent COVID-19 were sourced from the United States, Italy and Spain. PBMCs, B-cell-depleted T cells, or T cells were the source of the cDNA or gDNA that made up the material.

As handled by the study authors: Amplification of reference gene primers provided the estimated nucleated cell counts. The method was immunoSEQ multiplex PCR; TCRdb's version includes in-frame clones alone and lacks a portion of them. That table gives V, J and clone size, and the DNA gave D and trimming. The sample carries about 120,000 clones, roughly 89% recorded once. Trimming stripped 3 bases from V and 0 bases from J, with 5 bases between. Germline CDR1 reads LNHNV; CDR2 reads YYDKDF (reference sequence). This CDR3 spans 13 amino acids. Seattle enrolled patients during active infection and tracked them longitudinally.

The sequence derives from a man in his 60s with COVID-19, enrolled during active disease. The gene calls are TRBV15 and TRBJ1-1; no clear D. Sample: peripheral blood. This CDR3 is CATSRGVNTEAFF. For the CDR3, the DNA is TGTGCCACCAGCAGGGGAGTGAACACTGAAGCTTTCTTT. Using reference TRBV15 and TRBJ1-1 for the parts outside the CDR3, the full variable domain is DAMVIQNPRYQVTQFGKPVTLSCSQTLNHNVMYWYQQKSSQAPKLLFHYYDKDFNNEADTPDNFQSRRPNTSFCFLDIRSPGLGDTAMYLCATSRGVNTEAFFGQGTRLTVV.